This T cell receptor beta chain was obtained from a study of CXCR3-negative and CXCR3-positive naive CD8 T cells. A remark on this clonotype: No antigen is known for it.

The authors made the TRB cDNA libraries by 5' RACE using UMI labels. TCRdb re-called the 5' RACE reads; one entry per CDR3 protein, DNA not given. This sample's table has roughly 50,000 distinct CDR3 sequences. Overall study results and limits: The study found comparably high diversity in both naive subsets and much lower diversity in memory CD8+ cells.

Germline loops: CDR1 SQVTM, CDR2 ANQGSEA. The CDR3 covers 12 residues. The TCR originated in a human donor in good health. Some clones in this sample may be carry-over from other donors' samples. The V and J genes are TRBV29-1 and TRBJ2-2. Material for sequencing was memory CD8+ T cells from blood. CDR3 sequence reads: CSVYYHTGELFF.